Shown below are 32 T cell receptor beta chains from a single sample sequenced in a study of shared clonotypes between healthy human individuals. Clones were read by immunoSEQ multiplex PCR, and TCRdb kept only the in-frame ones, dropping some. This table holds about 330,000 clones, around 72% found once. Sequenced sample: memory CD4+ T cells sorted from blood. Subset reported: CD45RA-negative fraction. These receptors all stem from a young man in good health.

This clone was observed a few times. This chain joins TRBV18 and TRBJ2-7; 9 bases match TRBD1. V was clipped by 3 bases and J by 1 base; unmatched bases: 10. CDR1 is KGHSH and CDR2 is LQKENI in the germline V gene. The CDR3 length is 17 residues. The CDR3 bases are TGTGCCAGCTCACCGGGACAGGGTAACCCTTCTTCCTACGAGCAGTACTTC. Encoded protein: CASSPGQGNPSSYEQYF. The full variable domain, in which reference TRBV18 and TRBJ2-7 provide the parts outside the CDR3, is NAGVMQNPRHLVRRRGQEARLRCSPMKGHSHVYWYRQLPEEGLKFMVYLQKENIIDESGMPKERFSAEFPKEGPSILRIQQVVRGDSAAYFCASSPGQGNPSSYEQYFGPGTRLTVT.

This clone occurred a few times. A read error may produce the germline difference seen at one junction end. V usage is TRBV20-1 and J usage is TRBJ2-5, with D hard to call. CDR1 DFQATT and CDR2 SNEGSKA come from the germline V gene (reference sequence). The length of the CDR3 is 11 residues. CDR3 nucleotide sequence: TGCAGTGCTAGGCCTCAAGGGACCCAGTACTTC. It specifies CSARPQGTQYF.

The chain links TRBV7-9 to TRBJ2-3; 9 nucleotides match TRBD1. The CDR3 contains 14 residues. V lost 4 bases to trimming and J lost 4 bases; unmatched junction nucleotides: 3. Germline values: CDR1 SEHNR, CDR2 FQNEAQ (reference sequence). The CDR3 sequence is CASSWDRVPDTQYF. As DNA, the CDR3 is TGTGCCAGCAGCTGGGACAGGGTGCCAGATACGCAGTATTTT.

This clone has more than one count but fewer than ten. The chain couples TRBV9 to TRBJ2-6; TRBD1 matches 8 bases. Germline CDR1 reads SGDLS; CDR2 reads YYNGEE. With 5 bases clipped from V and 3 bases from J, the junction kept 13 bases outside the gene matches. The CDR3 is made up of 18 amino acids. This CDR3 is CASSGDRRDISGANVLTF. The CDR3 DNA reads TGTGCCAGCAGTGGGGACAGGAGAGATATAAGTGGGGCCAACGTCCTGACTTTC.

This clone was seen a handful of times. CDR3 region: CASSIRDGVSDEQYF. CDR3 sequence (DNA): TGTGCCAGCAGCATCCGGGACGGGGTGTCGGACGAGCAGTACTTC. The V gene is TRBV7-9, the J gene TRBJ2-7, with D perhaps being TRBD1 or TRBD2 (5 bases each). CDR3 length: 15 residues. Germline lookup yields CDR1 SEHNR and CDR2 FQNEAQ (reference sequence). V gave up 5 bases and J gave up 5 bases, with 19 bases separating them.

CDR3 in DNA: TGTGCCATCAGTGAGTCCCAACCCGCCGGACTGTACTTC. Its protein is CAISESQPAGLYF. The chain joins TRBV10-3 to TRBJ2-7; D might be TRBD2 (5 bases). V was shortened by 0 bases and J by 12 bases, with 15 bases between the two germline ends. CDR3 size: 13 residues. Germline assignment: CDR1 ENHRY and CDR2 SYGVKD.

The chain recombines TRBV7-6 with TRBJ1-5; D is unclear. V dropped 5 bases and J dropped 5 bases, with 10 bases sitting between them. The V gene's germline CDR1 is SGHVS and CDR2 FNYEAQ. This CDR3 has 13 residues. CDR3 amino acids: CASSIGTDQPQHF. CDR3 DNA: TGTGCCAGCAGCATCGGAACGGATCAGCCCCAGCATTTT.

The gene calls are TRBV5-1 and TRBJ2-5; 7 positions match TRBD1. With V trimmed by 6 bases and J by 2 bases, 4 bases remained unmatched. CDR3 length: 13 residues. Germline-derived CDR1 and CDR2 are SGHRS and YFSETQ. The CDR3 region is CASTGQSQETQYF. The CDR3 DNA follows: TGCGCCAGCACGGGACAGTCACAAGAGACCCAGTACTTC. The whole variable domain, filled in from reference TRBV5-1 and TRBJ2-5, reads KAGVTQTPRYLIKTRGQQVTLSCSPISGHRSVSWYQQTPGQGLQFLFEYFSETQRNKGNFPGRFSGRQFSNSRSEMNVSTLELGDSALYLCASTGQSQETQYFGPGTRLLVL.

This chain joins TRBV10-1 and TRBJ2-7; 12 bases map to TRBD2. Unmatched junction bases numbered 7, after V lost 3 bases and J lost 4 bases. The CDR3 has 16 residues. CDR1 is WNHNN and CDR2 is SYGVQD in the germline V gene (reference sequence). The CDR3 loop is CASSDPTSGGNYEQYF. The CDR3 DNA is TGCGCCAGCAGTGACCCGACTAGCGGGGGTAATTACGAGCAGTACTTC.

This clone was counted a few times. The chain combines TRBV5-4 with TRBJ2-7; 10 bases are a match to TRBD2. The CDR3 loop spans 14 amino acids. Germline assignment: CDR1 SGHNT and CDR2 YYREEE (reference sequence). V shed 7 bases and J 2 bases; nucleotides not matched to a gene: 6. CDR3 coding DNA: TGTGCCAGCCGCAAAGCGGGAGGGCCCTACGAGCAGTACTTC. It translates to CASRKAGGPYEQYF.

This chain uses TRBV9 with TRBJ2-1; TRBD2 matches 8 bases. Germline V gene lookup returns CDR1 SGDLS and CDR2 YYNGEE. The CDR3 has 16 amino acids. Germline trimming cut 4 bases from V and 5 bases from J; bases unmatched to any gene: 11. CDR3 DNA: TGTGCCAGCAGCCCGGAGGTCGGACTAGCCCACAATGAGCAGTTCTTC. It is translated as CASSPEVGLAHNEQFF. The complete variable domain, with remaining parts taken from reference TRBV9 and TRBJ2-1, reads DSGVTQTPKHLITATGQRVTLRCSPRSGDLSVYWYQQSLDQGLQFLIQYYNGEERAKGNILERFSAQQFPDLHSELNLSSLELGDSALYFCASSPEVGLAHNEQFFGPGTRLTVL.

The chain carries TRBV27 and TRBJ2-3; D is ambiguous. Germline V gene sequence: CDR1 MNHEY, CDR2 SMNVEV (reference sequence). CDR3 length: 12 residues. V lost 4 bases, J lost 5 bases, and 7 bases lay in between. The DNA of the CDR3 is TGTGCCAGCAGTTCACGAGGAGATACGCAGTATTTT. Translating it yields CASSSRGDTQYF.

V is TRBV30 and J is TRBJ2-3, with 7 bases identical to TRBD2. Losses at the gene ends were 4 bases for V and 5 bases for J; bases not matched to a gene: 12. In germline, CDR1 is GTSNPN, CDR2 SVGIG (reference sequence). The CDR3 has 15 amino acids. DNA for the CDR3: TGTGCCTGGACACTTGGGACTACCCCAGGAGATACGCAGTATTTT. Encoded protein: CAWTLGTTPGDTQYF.

This clone came up a few times. The gene calls are TRBV27 and TRBJ2-7; the D gene is possibly TRBD1 (5 bases). The CDR3 runs to 16 residues. The germline V gene has CDR1 MNHEY and CDR2 SMNVEV (reference sequence). The V end lost 3 bases, the J end lost 3 bases, and 18 bases lay between the germline ends. The CDR3 loop reads CASSFKGAGYYYEQYF. The CDR3 DNA follows: TGTGCCAGCAGTTTCAAAGGGGCAGGATATTACTACGAGCAGTACTTC.

The table lists this clone with a count of one. V is TRBV11-1 and J is TRBJ1-1, with TRBD1 identical over 8 bases. Trimming took 5 bases from V and 3 from J; bases not matched to a gene: 17. The CDR3 spans 18 residues. CDR1 and CDR2 from the germline V gene are SGHAT and FQDESV (reference sequence). The CDR3 spells CASSPTFFLSGGDTEAFF. Written as DNA, the CDR3 is TGTGCCAGCAGCCCCACGTTCTTCCTTTCAGGGGGCGACACTGAAGCTTTCTTT.

This clone was seen a few times. This sample includes further DNA sequences coding for the same CDR3. The V call is TRBV5-1, the J call TRBJ1-1; D gene ambiguous. There are 13 residues in the CDR3. The V gene lost 1 base and the J gene lost 2 bases, with 6 bases spanning the gap. In germline, CDR1 is SGHRS, CDR2 YFSETQ. CDR3 amino acids: CASSLLGNTEAFF. The CDR3 DNA is TGCGCCAGCAGCTTGTTGGGAAACACTGAAGCTTTCTTT.

The chain links TRBV6-1 to TRBJ2-7; D not resolved. Trimming took off 5 bases at V and 11 bases at J, with 13 bases between the two ends. Germline CDR1 MNHNS, CDR2 SASEGT. CDR3 length equals 11 residues. CDR3 protein: CASSLSNKEYF. As DNA, the CDR3 is TGTGCCAGCAGTTTGTCGAATAAGGAGTACTTC.

J is TRBJ2-3 and V is TRBV15; D ambiguous. Germline V gene lookup returns CDR1 LNHNV and CDR2 YYDKDF (reference sequence). This CDR3 has 13 amino acids. The V and J ends lost 2 bases and 0 bases respectively, with 3 bases between them. The CDR3 coding sequence is TGTGCCACCAGCAGACCGAGCACAGATACGCAGTATTTT. This sequence encodes CATSRPSTDTQYF.

The chain couples TRBV28 to TRBJ1-2; no reliable D call. Germline V gene sequence: CDR1 MDHEN, CDR2 SYDVKM. V was trimmed by 7 bases and J by 1 base, leaving 13 bases between them. The CDR3 loop spans 14 amino acids. DNA of the CDR3: TGTGCCAGCACCACTGCCGGGGATAACTATGGCTACACCTTC. Protein: CASTTAGDNYGYTF.

The table lists this clone with a few counts. The V call is TRBV7-9, the J call TRBJ2-2; 14 bases fit TRBD2. Germline lookup yields CDR1 SEHNR and CDR2 FQNEAQ (reference sequence). The V segment lost 5 bases and the J segment 5 bases; nucleotides outside the gene matches: 10. The CDR3 consists of 18 residues. This chain's CDR3 is CASSGRLAGGPGTGELFF. CDR3 in DNA: TGTGCCAGCAGCGGCAGACTAGCGGGAGGGCCGGGGACCGGGGAGCTGTTTTTT. Variable domain in full (rest from reference TRBV7-9 and TRBJ2-2): DTGVSQNPRHKITKRGQNVTFRCDPISEHNRLYWYRQTLGQGPEFLTYFQNEAQLEKSRLLSDRFSAERPKGSFSTLEIQRTEQGDSAMYLCASSGRLAGGPGTGELFFGEGSRLTVL.

The genes are TRBV27 and TRBJ2-2; 7 bases align to TRBD2. V gave up 1 base and J gave up 4 bases; unmatched junction bases: 6. The length of the CDR3 is 16 residues. Germline CDR1 reads MNHEY; CDR2 reads SMNVEV (reference sequence). In nucleotides, the CDR3 is TGTGCCAGCAGTTTATGGGCGGGAGCAAGCACCGGGGAGCTGTTTTTT. This codes for CASSLWAGASTGELFF.

The chain uses TRBV7-9 and TRBJ2-3, with TRBD2 identical over 8 bases. Germline lookup yields CDR1 SEHNR and CDR2 FQNEAQ (reference sequence). Unmatched junction bases numbered 2, after V lost 4 bases and J lost 5 bases. The CDR3 is 13 amino acids. The CDR3 sequence: CASSWAGGDTQYF. DNA of the CDR3: TGTGCCAGCAGCTGGGCGGGAGGAGATACGCAGTATTTT.

V is TRBV27 and J is TRBJ1-1; a weak D match, TRBD1 (5 bases). V shed 8 bases and J shed 1 base, with 17 bases lying between them. Germline CDR1 is MNHEY and CDR2 is SMNVEV (reference sequence). There are 15 residues in the CDR3. CDR3 in DNA: TGTGCCAGCCGTAAAACCCCCGACAGGAACACTGAAGCTTTCTTT. Amino acids: CASRKTPDRNTEAFF.

The table lists this clone with a few counts. The chain joins TRBV27 to TRBJ2-7; 8 bases agree with TRBD1. The germline CDR1 and CDR2 sequences are MNHEY and SMNVEV (reference sequence). This CDR3 contains 13 residues. The V and J ends lost 6 bases and 6 bases, in that order; junction bases with no gene match: 7. CDR3 protein: CASSGTGFGEQYF. The CDR3 bases are TGTGCCAGCAGCGGGACAGGTTTTGGCGAGCAGTACTTC.

V is TRBV10-3 and J is TRBJ2-1; D is uncertain. V lost 8 bases to trimming and J lost 5 bases, with 16 bases between them. The germline gives CDR1 ENHRY, CDR2 SYGVKD. The CDR3 is 14 residues long. CDR3 loop: CAIHPGGIDNEQFF. The CDR3 DNA reads as TGTGCCATCCATCCCGGCGGCATTGACAATGAGCAGTTCTTC.

The chain recombines TRBV11-2 with TRBJ1-2; no clear D gene. The germline CDR1 and CDR2 sequences are SGHAT and FQNNGV. The germline V and J ends were trimmed by 3 bases and 3 bases, with 8 bases remaining between them. This CDR3 contains 13 residues. CDR3 loop: CASSFGLDYGYTF. The DNA of the CDR3 is TGTGCCAGCAGCTTTGGGTTAGACTATGGCTACACCTTC.

The chain carries TRBV28 and TRBJ1-2, with a tentative D call TRBD1 (5 bases). The V gene lost 3 bases and the J gene lost 8 bases, with 13 bases spanning the gap. In germline, CDR1 is MDHEN, CDR2 SYDVKM. CDR3 length equals 13 residues. CDR3 in DNA: TGTGCCAGCAGTTTTGGGTCAGGGCGAGGCTACACCTTC. Residues: CASSFGSGRGYTF.

DNA for the CDR3: TGTGCCAGCAGTTTCTGGGGGGACAGGGGAAACGAGCAGTACTTC. This sequence encodes CASSFWGDRGNEQYF. The gene calls are TRBV27 and TRBJ2-7; 10 bases are shared with TRBD1. This CDR3 is built from 15 residues. Germline loops: CDR1 MNHEY, CDR2 SMNVEV (reference sequence). The J segment lost 5 bases and the V segment lost 3 bases, leaving 7 bases of the junction unmatched.

This sequence joins TRBV9 and TRBJ2-1; D not certain. The V end was cut by 0 bases, the J end by 0 bases, with 7 bases between. This CDR3 has 15 amino acids. In germline, CDR1 is SGDLS, CDR2 YYNGEE. CDR3 sequence (DNA): TGTGCCAGCAGCGTAGTTCCCGACTCCTACAATGAGCAGTTCTTC. Encoded protein: CASSVVPDSYNEQFF.

This rearrangement joins TRBV27 to TRBJ2-7, with 7 bases aligning to TRBD1. Looked up from germline, CDR1 is MNHEY and CDR2 is SMNVEV (reference sequence). J gave up 2 bases and V 8 bases, and 9 bases lay outside the gene matches. The CDR3 spans 14 residues. CDR3 DNA sequence: TGTGCCAGCCGACCGGGACAGATCCCCTACGAGCAGTACTTC. Residues: CASRPGQIPYEQYF.

Details on this clone: Other nucleotide sequences in the sample specify the same CDR3. The chain combines TRBV7-2 with TRBJ2-2, with D hard to call. Germline loops: CDR1 SGHTA, CDR2 FQGNSA. This CDR3 region has 11 residues. Trimming shortened V by 3 bases and J by 6 bases, and 2 bases separated the two germline ends. The CDR3: CASSLSGELFF. The CDR3, as DNA: TGTGCCAGCAGCTTGTCCGGGGAGCTGTTTTTT.

The chain couples TRBV19 to TRBJ1-1, with a tentative D call TRBD1 (5 bases). Trimming took 8 bases from V and 1 from J, leaving 14 bases between them. The CDR3 extends over 14 amino acids. Germline CDR1 reads LNHDA; CDR2 reads SQIVND (reference sequence). The CDR3 bases are TGTGCCAGTTCTTGGCAGGGATGGAACACTGAAGCTTTCTTT. Encoded protein: CASSWQGWNTEAFF.